The rows below give T cell receptor beta chains drawn from one sample of a study of beta chain features in type 1 diabetes. Sequencing used immunoSEQ multiplex PCR; TCRdb keeps in-frame clones, though not all of them. This repertoire shows 130,000 to 150,000 clones, approximately 52% found once; its top ten account for under 0.45%. The sequencing sample was made of Tregs from blood. The receptors shown here come from a young man in good health. Both conserved end residues are part of each CDR3. Fields, in order: D gene, J gene, clone size, V gene, CDR3 DNA, CDR3 protein. A D gene is named only where the DNA matches it firmly. Expanded clones are given a class, and other clones once, few, many or no size at all.

TRBD1 TRBJ2-3 few TRBV29-1 TGCAGCGTTAACAGGGGGTGGGCTACAGATACGCAGTATTTT CSVNRGWATDTQYF
TRBD2 TRBJ2-7 . TRBV7-2 TGTGCCAGCAGCTTAGTAGCGGGGTCGACGGGTTACGAGCAGTACTTC CASSLVAGSTGYEQYF
. TRBJ1-3 once TRBV6-1 TGTGCCAGCAGTGAAATGGCTAGGGCAGGGACTGGAAACACCATATATTTT CASSEMARAGTGNTIYF
TRBD1 TRBJ1-2 . TRBV27 TGTGCCAGCAGCCATCGACAGGGCTCTGGCTACACCTTC CASSHRQGSGYTF
TRBD1 TRBJ1-1 once TRBV5-1 TGCGCCAGCAGCTCCCTGACAGGGGTGAACACTGAAGCTTTCTTT CASSSLTGVNTEAFF
TRBD1 TRBJ1-5 few TRBV7-6 TGTGCCAGCAGCCAAGGACAGGGGCATCAGCCCCAGCATTTT CASSQGQGHQPQHF
TRBD1 TRBJ2-7 few TRBV29-1 TGCAGCGTATCCCCGGGACAGACCTACGAGCAGTACTTC CSVSPGQTYEQYF
. TRBJ1-2 . TRBV18 TGTGCCAGCTCACCCTTAGGGGCTAACTATGGCTACACCTTC CASSPLGANYGYTF
TRBD2 TRBJ2-1 . TRBV5-6 TGTGCCAGCAGCTTGGGCGGGAGGTACAATGAGCAGTTCTTC CASSLGGRYNEQFF
. TRBJ1-1 few TRBV5-4 TGTGCCAGCAGACGCGAACAGGGTTGGAACACTGAAGCTTTCTTT CASRREQGWNTEAFF
TRBD1 TRBJ1-2 . TRBV5-5 TGTGCCAGCAGCTTGGGACAGGGTAGGGTCTATGGCTACACCTTC CASSLGQGRVYGYTF
. TRBJ1-4 . TRBV18 TGTGCCAGCTCACCACAGGAGGAAAAACTGTTTTTT CASSPQEEKLFF
. TRBJ2-1 few TRBV10-3 TGTGCCATCAAGGGGTCGACTTACAATGAGCAGTTCTTC CAIKGSTYNEQFF
TRBD1 TRBJ1-1 . TRBV30 TGTGCCTGGAGTGGTGGTGGTGGAACAGGGGCGGCTTTCTTT CAWSGGGGTGAAFF
TRBD1 TRBJ2-1 . TRBV28 TGTGCCAGCAACCATTTCACAGGGGTATCCTACAATGAGCAGTTCTTC CASNHFTGVSYNEQFF
TRBD1 TRBJ1-2 few TRBV28 TGTGCCAGCGCCATTGGGACAGCGAGGGGCTACACCTTC CASAIGTARGYTF
. TRBJ1-5 . TRBV27 TGTGCCAGCAGTTTCATCGGGGAGGGACAGCCCCAGCATTTT CASSFIGEGQPQHF
. TRBJ1-5 . TRBV7-2 TGTGCCAGCAGCTTTTCCTCTTCCTGGCCCCAGCATTTT CASSFSSSWPQHF
TRBD2 TRBJ2-7 . TRBV18 TGTGCCAGCTCACCACTAGCGGGAGCCAGGTTCGGGCAGTACTTC CASSPLAGARFGQYF
TRBD2 TRBJ2-7 . TRBV9 TGTGCCAGCAGCGCCCGGACTAGCGGGATCTCCGAGCAGTACTTC CASSARTSGISEQYF
TRBD2 TRBJ2-1 few TRBV7-9 TGTGCCAGCAGCTTAGGGACTAGCGGGTACAATGAGCAGTTCTTC CASSLGTSGYNEQFF
. TRBJ1-2 . TRBV20-1 TGCAGCGTTTATAGTGGAGAAGGCTACACCTTC CSVYSGEGYTF
TRBD1 TRBJ2-4 few TRBV7-2 TGTGCCAGCAGCTTAATAGGGACAGGGGGACGGAACATTCAGTACTTC CASSLIGTGGRNIQYF
. TRBJ2-6 few TRBV5-1 TGCGCCAGCAGCCAAATTCCCAGCTCTGGGGCCAACGTCCTGACTTTC CASSQIPSSGANVLTF
. TRBJ2-3 . TRBV5-1 TGCGCCAGCAGCTCCGGGACAAGCACAGATACGCAGTATTTT CASSSGTSTDTQYF
. TRBJ2-3 . TRBV6-4 TGTGCCAGCAGTGAAGCCGACTGGCGCACAGATACGCAGTATTTT CASSEADWRTDTQYF
TRBD1 TRBJ2-1 . TRBV4-2 TGTGCCAGCAGCCAGGAAGGGCGTAGGGGGCAAGCTTTCTTC CASSQEGRRGQAFF
TRBD1 TRBJ2-1 . TRBV7-8 TGTGCCAGTCGGGAACAGGGGGCGTACAATGAGCAGTTCTTC CASREQGAYNEQFF
. TRBJ2-1 . TRBV2 TGTGCCAGCAGTGCGACTCAGTACAATGAGCAGTTCTTC CASSATQYNEQFF
. TRBJ1-1 . TRBV5-1 TGCGCCAGCAGTTTTTGGACAAGGAACACTGAAGCTTTCTTT CASSFWTRNTEAFF
TRBD2 TRBJ2-7 . TRBV7-2 TGTGCCAGCAGCTCTATAGCGGGACCCTACGAGCAGTACTTC CASSSIAGPYEQYF
. TRBJ2-1 . TRBV18 TGTGCCAGCTCACCAACAGCCTACAATGAGCAGTTCTTC CASSPTAYNEQFF
TRBD1 TRBJ2-2 . TRBV4-2 TGTGCCAGCAGCCAAGACCAGGGGGCGAACACCGGGGAGCTGTTTTTT CASSQDQGANTGELFF
TRBD2 TRBJ2-3 . TRBV11-2 TGTGCCAGCAGCTCCGGGACTAGCGGGGGGTGGAGAGATACGCAGTATTTT CASSSGTSGGWRDTQYF
. TRBJ2-5 . TRBV7-3 TGTGCCAGCAGCTTATTTGGCAGGCAAGAGACCCAGTACTTC CASSLFGRQETQYF
TRBD1 TRBJ2-7 . TRBV11-1 TGTGCCAGCAGCTCAGGGGGTACCTACGAGCAGTACTTC CASSSGGTYEQYF
TRBD2 TRBJ2-1 . TRBV5-1 TGCGCCAGCAGCTTGGTTAGCGGGGTCTACAATGAGCAGTTCTTC CASSLVSGVYNEQFF
TRBD1 TRBJ2-3 . TRBV19 TGTGCCAGTAGTATGGGGTCCTACAGGGGACATACGCAGTATTTT CASSMGSYRGHTQYF
TRBD1 TRBJ2-5 . TRBV29-1 TGCAGCGTTGTCTCACAGGGGAACGGGCAGTACTTC CSVVSQGNGQYF
TRBD1 TRBJ2-3 few TRBV5-1 TGCGCCAGCAGCAAGGGACAGGGGGCAGATACGCAGTATTTT CASSKGQGADTQYF
. TRBJ2-3 . TRBV10-3 TGTGCCATCAGGGGGGGGCTAGCGGTCGGCACAGATACGCAGTATTTT CAIRGGLAVGTDTQYF
. TRBJ1-1 . TRBV18 TGTGCCAGCTCACCCGGTTTTCTTGAAGCTTTCTTT CASSPGFLEAFF
TRBD1 TRBJ1-2 . TRBV5-4 TGTGCCAGCAGCTTGGTACTCCAGGGACAGAACTACACCTTC CASSLVLQGQNYTF
TRBD2 TRBJ2-3 few TRBV19 TGTGCCAGCGACCTTAACCAGGCTAGCGGGAGCTATATAACAGATACGCAGTATTTT CASDLNQASGSYITDTQYF
TRBD1 TRBJ2-3 few TRBV6-1 TGTGCCAGCAGCGACAGGGGAGTCGGGGATACGCAGTATTTT CASSDRGVGDTQYF
TRBD2 TRBJ2-1 . TRBV19 TGTGCCAGTAGTATGACTAGCGGGAGGCGAAATGAGCAGTTCTTC CASSMTSGRRNEQFF
TRBD1 TRBJ1-6 . TRBV4-3 TGCGCCAGCAGCCAAGATCCCCCAGGGGGTAATTCACCCCTCCACTTT CASSQDPPGGNSPLHF
. TRBJ2-7 . TRBV6-6 TGTGCCAGCATAAGGGGCTACGAGCAGTACTTC CASIRGYEQYF
TRBD2 TRBJ2-3 few TRBV7-2 TGTGCCAGCAGCTTAGGGGCGGGGGTACTTAGCACAGATACGCAGTATTTT CASSLGAGVLSTDTQYF
. TRBJ2-3 . TRBV7-2 TGTGCCAGCAGCTTCCAGGGGTCAGATACGCAGTATTTT CASSFQGSDTQYF
. TRBJ2-7 . TRBV7-9 TGTGCCAGCAGCTTACAGGTCCGCGAGCAGTACTTC CASSLQVREQYF
TRBD1 TRBJ2-1 . TRBV29-1 TGCAGCGCCATTCAACGACAGGGGAGTTTGAATGAGCAGTTCTTC CSAIQRQGSLNEQFF
. TRBJ2-1 . TRBV9 TGTGCCAGCAGCATATGGACTCAGGGGGGTGAGCAGTTCTTC CASSIWTQGGEQFF
. TRBJ1-1 few TRBV6-5 TGTGCCAGCAGTTACCTGGGGGGAGCTTTCTTT CASSYLGGAFF